A single sample is the source of the 23 T cell receptor beta chains below, sequenced in a study of blood T cell repertoires in COVID-19. Clones were read by immunoSEQ multiplex PCR, and TCRdb kept only the in-frame ones, dropping some. The profile covers roughly 62,000 clones, with more than 65% appearing a single time and 8% to 10% taken by the ten largest. The source material was peripheral blood. The source is an elderly man with COVID-19, enrolled during active disease.

The chain employs TRBV6-5 and TRBJ2-5, with 9 bases lining up with TRBD1. CDR3 length equals 14 residues. J lost 5 bases, V lost 6 bases, and 7 bases had no gene match. Germline CDR1 MNHEY, CDR2 SVGAGI. CDR3 coding DNA: TGTGCCAGCAGGGGACAGGGCTTTGACGAGACCCAGTACTTC. This encodes CASRGQGFDETQYF.

The chain has TRBV7-3 and TRBJ2-3; 7 bases line up with TRBD2. This CDR3 spans 14 amino acids. Unmatched junction bases numbered 7, after V lost 5 bases and J lost 5 bases. CDR1 is SGHTA, CDR2 FQGTGA, per germline. The CDR3 region is CASSAGLVLDTQYF. DNA of the CDR3: TGTGCCAGCAGCGCCGGACTAGTCCTAGATACGCAGTATTTT. Combining the CDR3 with reference TRBV7-3 and TRBJ2-3 gives the whole variable domain GAGVSQTPSNKVTEKGKYVELRCDPISGHTALYWYRQSLGQGPEFLIYFQGTGAADDSGLPNDRFFAVRPEGSVSTLKIQRTERGDSAVYLCASSAGLVLDTQYFGPGTRLTVL.

This clone has more than one count but fewer than ten. The CDR3 loop is CAWTLEGSGNTIYF. In nucleotides, the CDR3 is TGTGCCTGGACCCTAGAAGGCTCTGGAAACACCATATATTTT. The chain combines TRBV30 with TRBJ1-3; D is ambiguous. Trimming shortened V by 4 bases and J by 0 bases, and 10 bases separated the two germline ends. This CDR3 contains 14 residues. CDR1 and CDR2 (germline): GTSNPN, SVGIG (reference sequence).

CDR3 nucleotides: TGCAGCGTTGCAGTTGGAAACACCATATATTTT. This translates into CSVAVGNTIYF. This chain connects TRBV29-1 to TRBJ1-3; no clear D. V lost 4 bases and J lost 3, with 4 bases in between. Germline CDR1 and CDR2: SQVTM and ANQGSEA. The CDR3 covers 11 residues.

The chain links TRBV24-1 to TRBJ1-5; no reliable D call. From germline, CDR1 is KGHDR and CDR2 SFDVKD. V was trimmed by 4 bases and J by 4 bases, leaving 10 bases between them. This CDR3 comprises 14 residues. Here the CDR3 reads CATSEPGLNQPQHF. The CDR3 nucleotides read TGTGCCACCAGTGAACCAGGCCTAAATCAGCCCCAGCATTTT.

V and J are TRBV14 and TRBJ1-1; TRBD1 might be the D (5 bases). The CDR3 has 14 amino acids. The germline CDR1 and CDR2 sequences are SGHDN and FVKESK. V lost 0 bases to trimming and J lost 11 bases, with 16 bases between them. The CDR3 protein is CASSQESEQKGAFF. For the CDR3, the DNA is TGTGCCAGCAGCCAAGAGTCAGAGCAAAAGGGGGCTTTCTTT.

The chain combines TRBV7-6 with TRBJ2-5; no firm D call. The CDR3 is 11 residues long. Trimming shortened V by 10 bases and J by 5 bases, and 11 bases separated the two germline ends. Germline V gene lookup returns CDR1 SGHVS and CDR2 FNYEAQ. Here the CDR3 DNA reads TGTGCCACCAGAGCAGCGGAGACCCAGTACTTC. As protein: CATRAAETQYF.

The table lists this clone with a few counts. The gene calls are TRBV4-2 and TRBJ2-2; 7 bases map to TRBD2. The CDR3 sequence is 17 residues long. The germline V gene encodes CDR1 LGHNA and CDR2 YNFKEQ. The J segment lost 2 bases and the V segment lost 1 base, leaving 7 bases of the junction unmatched. This CDR3 is CASSQGSGTINTGELFF. In DNA form, the CDR3 reads TGTGCCAGCAGCCAAGGGTCGGGGACTATTAACACCGGGGAGCTGTTTTTT.

This clone came up once. This chain joins TRBV28 and TRBJ1-4; no firm D call. Germline loops: CDR1 MDHEN, CDR2 SYDVKM. Trimming stripped 3 bases from V and 0 bases from J, with 8 bases between. This CDR3 is built from 15 residues. The CDR3 loop is CASSFSIATNEKLFF. The CDR3 nucleotides read TGTGCCAGCAGTTTTAGTATTGCAACTAATGAAAAACTGTTTTTT.

The rearrangement joins TRBV29-1 to TRBJ1-2, with D possibly matching TRBD1 (5 bases). V lost 4 bases and J 8 bases, leaving 17 bases between the germline ends. The germline V gene has CDR1 SQVTM and CDR2 ANQGSEA. This CDR3 contains 13 residues. CDR3 loop: CSVALGDLIGYTF. The CDR3 nucleotides are TGCAGCGTTGCTTTAGGGGACTTAATCGGCTACACCTTC.

The V call is TRBV12-2, the J call TRBJ2-7; the tabulated D call, TRBD1, remains unverified against the DNA. TRBV12-2 is a pseudogene segment. This CDR3 has 16 amino acids. CDR3 loop: CASRYSRDRGAYEQYV. CDR3 nucleotides: TGTGCAAGTCGCTATTCCAGGGACAGGGGCGCCTACGAGCAGTACGTC.

The CDR3 region has the DNA TGTGCCAGCAGTTCATTCGGGTCCTCTGGAAACACCATATATTTT. It yields the protein CASSSFGSSGNTIYF. The J gene is TRBJ1-3, the V gene TRBV28; D is uncertain. CDR3 length: 15 residues. Germline loops: CDR1 MDHEN, CDR2 SYDVKM. V lost 4 bases and J 0 bases, leaving 10 bases between the germline ends.

The CDR3 nucleotides are TGTCCTACTAAGGGAGGTTGGGACACTGAAGCTTTCTTT. Its translation is CPTKGGWDTEAFF. The chain combines TRBV2 with TRBJ1-1, with unresolved D. Germline V CDR1 and CDR2: SNHLY, FYNNEI. The length of the CDR3 is 13 residues.

The V call is TRBV12-3 or TRBV12-4, the J call TRBJ2-1; 7 bases align to TRBD1. There are 12 residues in the CDR3. With V trimmed by 5 bases and J by 14 bases, 9 bases remained unmatched. This CDR3 is CASSPTGSHKFF. The CDR3 DNA reads TGTGCCAGCAGTCCGACAGGGAGTCATAAGTTCTTC.

The chain is built from TRBV4-1 and TRBJ2-3; TRBD2 matches 7 bases. Germline V gives CDR1 MGHRA, CDR2 YSYEKL. The V gene end was trimmed by 3 bases and the J gene end by 5 bases; junction bases not matched to a gene: 8. The CDR3 sequence is 15 residues long. The CDR3 loop is CASSHPGEGIDTQYF. The CDR3 DNA reads TGCGCCAGCAGCCATCCCGGGGAGGGGATAGATACGCAGTATTTT.

This chain links TRBV6-1 with TRBJ2-3, with TRBD2 matching over 7 bases. This CDR3 has 14 amino acids. The germline CDR1 and CDR2 sequences are MNHNS and SASEGT. With V trimmed by 2 bases and J by 4 bases, 3 bases remained unmatched. CDR3 sequence: CASSESGTPDTQYF. The CDR3, as DNA: TGTGCCAGCAGTGAAAGCGGGACCCCAGATACGCAGTATTTT.

The gene calls are TRBV28 and TRBJ1-2, with a weak D call TRBD1 (6 bases). Germline CDR1 and CDR2: MDHEN and SYDVKM. The CDR3 consists of 14 residues. Between the trimmed V and J ends, which lost 2 bases and 0 bases, there was a span of 7 bases. For the CDR3, the DNA is TGTGCCAGCAGTTTAGAGGGGGCTAACTATGGCTACACCTTC. Residues: CASSLEGANYGYTF.

V usage is TRBV5-4 and J usage is TRBJ2-2, with TRBD2 identical over 8 bases. V shed 0 bases and J 7 bases; nucleotides not matched to a gene: 8. This CDR3 spans 16 amino acids. Germline CDR1 reads SGHNT; CDR2 reads YYREEE (reference sequence). The CDR3 sequence: CASSLAGREEGGELFF. The CDR3 DNA follows: TGTGCCAGCAGCTTGGCTGGGCGGGAGGAGGGCGGGGAGCTGTTTTTT. The whole variable domain, filled in from reference TRBV5-4 and TRBJ2-2, reads ETGVTQSPTHLIKTRGQQVTLRCSSQSGHNTVSWYQQALGQGPQFIFQYYREEENGRGNFPPRFSGLQFPNYSSELNVNALELDDSALYLCASSLAGREEGGELFFGEGSRLTVL.

The chain uses TRBV7-2 and TRBJ2-7, with D possibly being TRBD2 (6 bases). V shed 1 base and J shed 7 bases, with 17 bases lying between them. The CDR3 consists of 15 residues. CDR1 is SGHTA and CDR2 is FQGNSA in the germline V gene. In nucleotides, the CDR3 is TGTGCCAGCAGCTTAGGAGGGGACTCACGGAGGGAGCAGTACGTC. As protein: CASSLGGDSRREQYV.

This clone was seen only once. The chain is built from TRBV7-2 and TRBJ2-1; perhaps TRBD1 as D (6 bases). V was pared by 5 bases and J by 5 bases, with 19 bases between. Germline V CDR1 and CDR2: SGHTA, FQGNSA. The CDR3 runs to 16 residues. The DNA for the CDR3 is TGTGCCAGCAGCCCCGAGCCTACCAGGGGCGACAATGAGCAGTTCTTC. As protein: CASSPEPTRGDNEQFF.

This sequence joins TRBV19 and TRBJ2-7; 12 bases align to TRBD2. Germline trimming cut 5 bases from V and 4 bases from J; bases unmatched to any gene: 9. The CDR3 covers 16 residues. CDR1 and CDR2 (germline): LNHDA, SQIVND (reference sequence). CDR3 sequence (DNA): TGTGCCAGTAGTTCCCCCCAGACTAGCGGGGGTTACGAGCAGTACTTC. Translated, it gives CASSSPQTSGGYEQYF. Supplemented by reference TRBV19 and TRBJ2-7, the full variable domain reads DGGITQSPKYLFRKEGQNVTLSCEQNLNHDAMYWYRQDPGQGLRLIYYSQIVNDFQKGDIAEGYSVSREKKESFPLTVTSAQKNPTAFYLCASSSPQTSGGYEQYFGPGTRLTVT.

V gene TRBV5-1 combines with J gene TRBJ1-4; 8 positions match TRBD1. The CDR3 runs to 17 residues. Per the germline V gene, CDR1 is SGHRS and CDR2 is YFSETQ. The ends lost 0 bases at V and 4 bases at J; junction bases unmatched: 8. CDR3 loop: CASSLAQGALGNEKLFF. CDR3 DNA: TGCGCCAGCAGCTTGGCTCAGGGGGCGCTGGGTAATGAAAAACTGTTTTTT.

This clone appeared a single time. The CDR3 reads CASITSGTGNTEAFF. The CDR3, as DNA: TGTGCCAGCATAACCTCCGGGACAGGGAACACTGAAGCTTTCTTT. This chain connects TRBV7-9 to TRBJ1-1; 8 nucleotides line up with TRBD1. The CDR3 loop spans 15 amino acids. Trimming removed 7 bases from V and 1 base from J; junction bases left unmatched: 8. Germline values: CDR1 SEHNR, CDR2 FQNEAQ (reference sequence).